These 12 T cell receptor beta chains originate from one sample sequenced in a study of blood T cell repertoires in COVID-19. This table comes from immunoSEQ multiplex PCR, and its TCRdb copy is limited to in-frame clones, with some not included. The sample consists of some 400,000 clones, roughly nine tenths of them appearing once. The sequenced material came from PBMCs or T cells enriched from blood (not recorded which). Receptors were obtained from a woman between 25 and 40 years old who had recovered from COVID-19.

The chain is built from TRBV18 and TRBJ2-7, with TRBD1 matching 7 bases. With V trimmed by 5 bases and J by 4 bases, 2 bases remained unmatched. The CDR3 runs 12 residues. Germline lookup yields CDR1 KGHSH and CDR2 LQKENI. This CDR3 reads CASSTTGYEQYF. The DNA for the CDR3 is TGTGCCAGCTCAACGACAGGGTACGAGCAGTACTTC.

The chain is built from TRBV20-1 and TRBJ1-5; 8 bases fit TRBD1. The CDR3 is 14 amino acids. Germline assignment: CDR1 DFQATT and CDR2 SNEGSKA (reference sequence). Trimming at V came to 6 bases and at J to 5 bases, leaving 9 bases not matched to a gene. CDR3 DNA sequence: TGCAGTGCCAGTACCGGGACAGGTTATCAGCCCCAGCATTTT. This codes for CSASTGTGYQPQHF.

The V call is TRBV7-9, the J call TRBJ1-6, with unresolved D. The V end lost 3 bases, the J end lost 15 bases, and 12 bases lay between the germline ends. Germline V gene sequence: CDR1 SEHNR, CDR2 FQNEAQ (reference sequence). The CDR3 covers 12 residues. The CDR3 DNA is TGTGCCAGCAGCTTCATAGAAAGTGTCCTCCACTTT. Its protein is CASSFIESVLHF.

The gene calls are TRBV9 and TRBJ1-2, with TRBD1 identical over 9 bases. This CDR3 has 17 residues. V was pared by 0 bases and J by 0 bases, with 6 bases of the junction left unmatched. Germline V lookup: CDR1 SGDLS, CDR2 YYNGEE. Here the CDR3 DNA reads TGTGCCAGCAGCGTAGGGGGACAGGGAGTGTCTAACTATGGCTACACCTTC. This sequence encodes CASSVGGQGVSNYGYTF.

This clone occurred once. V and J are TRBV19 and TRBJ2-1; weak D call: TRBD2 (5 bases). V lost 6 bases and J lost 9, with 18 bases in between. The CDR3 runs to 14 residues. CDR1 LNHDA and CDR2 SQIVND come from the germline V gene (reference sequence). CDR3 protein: CASSPRRIATEQFF. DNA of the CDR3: TGTGCCAGTAGCCCCCGGAGAATAGCGACTGAGCAGTTCTTC.

CDR3 sequence: CASRPGLTEAFF. The CDR3 DNA reads as TGTGCCAGCAGACCGGGACTTACTGAAGCTTTCTTT. The V call is TRBV28, the J call TRBJ1-1; D is possibly TRBD1 (5 bases). Trimming cost V 6 bases and J 5 bases, with 10 bases left between them. CDR1 and CDR2 from the germline V gene are MDHEN and SYDVKM. This CDR3 region has 12 residues.

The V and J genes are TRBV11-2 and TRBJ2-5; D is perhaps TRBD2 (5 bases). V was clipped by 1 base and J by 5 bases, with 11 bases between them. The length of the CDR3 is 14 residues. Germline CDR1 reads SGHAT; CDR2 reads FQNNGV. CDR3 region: CASSLGRATETQYF. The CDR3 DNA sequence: TGTGCCAGCAGCTTAGGGCGGGCAACGGAGACCCAGTACTTC.

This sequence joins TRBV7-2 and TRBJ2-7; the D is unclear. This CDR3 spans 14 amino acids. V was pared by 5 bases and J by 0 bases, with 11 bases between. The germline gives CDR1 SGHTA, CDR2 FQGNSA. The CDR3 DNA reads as TGTGCCAGCAGCCCGCGGAGAGGCTCCTACGAGCAGTACTTC. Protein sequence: CASSPRRGSYEQYF.

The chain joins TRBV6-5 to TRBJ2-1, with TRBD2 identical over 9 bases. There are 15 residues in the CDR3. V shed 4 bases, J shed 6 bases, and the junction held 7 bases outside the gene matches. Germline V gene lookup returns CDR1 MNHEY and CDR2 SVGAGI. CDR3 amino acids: CASSSLAGVSNEQFF. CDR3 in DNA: TGTGCCAGCAGTTCCTTAGCGGGAGTGAGCAATGAGCAGTTCTTC.

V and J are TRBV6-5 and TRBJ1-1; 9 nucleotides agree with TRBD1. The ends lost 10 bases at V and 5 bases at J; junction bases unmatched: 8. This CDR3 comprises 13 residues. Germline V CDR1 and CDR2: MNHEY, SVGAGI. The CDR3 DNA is TGTGCCATCATCACAGGGGGCAGAACTGAAGCTTTCTTT. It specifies CAIITGGRTEAFF.

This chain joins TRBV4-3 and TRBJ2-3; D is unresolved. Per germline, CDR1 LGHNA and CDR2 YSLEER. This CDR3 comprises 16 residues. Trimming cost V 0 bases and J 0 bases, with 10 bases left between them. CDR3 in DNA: TGCGCCAGCAGCCAAGAGGTCGCGTATAGCACAGATACGCAGTATTTT. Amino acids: CASSQEVAYSTDTQYF.

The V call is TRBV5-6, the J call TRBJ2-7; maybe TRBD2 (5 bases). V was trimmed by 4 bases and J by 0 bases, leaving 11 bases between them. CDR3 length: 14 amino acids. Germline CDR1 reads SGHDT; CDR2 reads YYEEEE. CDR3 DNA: TGTGCCAGCAGCGAGCGGTATTACTCCTACGAGCAGTACTTC. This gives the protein CASSERYYSYEQYF.